This is a list of T cell receptor beta chains from one sample in a study of breast tumors, draining lymph nodes, adjacent tissues. A single record per CDR3 protein comes from TCRdb applying MiXCR to the multiplex PCR reads. The sample comprises roughly 86,000 distinct CDR3 sequences, 15% to 20% of which are singletons, and about 2.2% rests with the top ten. Sequencing was performed on axillary lymph node tissue. These receptors were taken from a female donor with breast cancer. Some clones in this sample may be carry-over from other donors' samples. CDR3s include the opening cysteine and the closing phenylalanine or tryptophan. Each record gives: V gene, clone size, J gene, D gene, CDR3 DNA, CDR3 protein. The D gene is left open where the match is weak. Some rows mark clone size as missing; the rest say once, few, many or name a class of expanded clone.

V: TRBV19; size: many; J: TRBJ2-7; D: .; DNA: TGTGCCAGCCGGGACCTCAACTCCTACGAGCAGTACTTC; CDR3: CASRDLNSYEQYF
V: TRBV24-1; size: many; J: TRBJ2-7; D: TRBD1; DNA: TGTGCCACCAGTGATCCGGGACAGGGCATCTACGAGCAGTACTTC; CDR3: CATSDPGQGIYEQYF
V: TRBV19; size: many; J: TRBJ2-2; D: .; DNA: TGTGCCAGTAGTATGTATAACACCGGGGAGCTGTTTTTT; CDR3: CASSMYNTGELFF
V: TRBV12-3/TRBV12-4; size: many; J: TRBJ2-2; D: .; DNA: TGTGCCAGCAGTTTATTGGGCACTTCGAACACCGGGGAGCTGTTTTTT; CDR3: CASSLLGTSNTGELFF
V: TRBV6-5; size: many; J: TRBJ2-2; D: .; DNA: TGTGCCAGCAGTTATTCCGGGGGCAGAGGGGAGCTGTTTTTT; CDR3: CASSYSGGRGELFF
V: TRBV9; size: many; J: TRBJ2-2; D: .; DNA: TGTGCCAGCAGCGCCTGGACGGGACAGAACACCGGGGAGCTGTTTTTT; CDR3: CASSAWTGQNTGELFF
V: TRBV7-9; size: many; J: TRBJ2-2; D: .; DNA: TGTGCCAGCAGCCTGGAATCGACAATCAACACCGGGGAGCTGTTTTTT; CDR3: CASSLESTINTGELFF
V: TRBV20-1; size: .; J: TRBJ1-1; D: TRBD1; DNA: TGCAGTGCGAGAGTGGGGACAGGGCGTATGAACACTGAAGCTTTCTTT; CDR3: CSARVGTGRMNTEAFF
V: TRBV28; size: few; J: TRBJ2-7; D: .; DNA: TGTGCCACCGCCGGCGAGGGGTACGAGCAGTACTTC; CDR3: CATAGEGYEQYF
V: TRBV13; size: .; J: TRBJ2-7; D: .; DNA: TGTGCCAGCAGCTTGGACGGGACGGGGACCTACGAGCAGTACTTC; CDR3: CASSLDGTGTYEQYF
V: TRBV5-1; size: many; J: TRBJ2-2; D: TRBD1; DNA: TGCGCCAGCAGCTTGGGACAGGGGGTCGGGGAGCTGTTTTTT; CDR3: CASSLGQGVGELFF
V: TRBV12-3/TRBV12-4; size: many; J: TRBJ1-2; D: .; DNA: TGTGCCAGCAGTTTGGGGAGGTCGGGGTATGGCTACACCTTC; CDR3: CASSLGRSGYGYTF
V: TRBV6-6; size: many; J: TRBJ1-3; D: .; DNA: TGTGCCAGCAGGTACAGGGTCGGAAACACCATATATTTT; CDR3: CASRYRVGNTIYF
V: TRBV6-5; size: many; J: TRBJ1-2; D: .; DNA: TGTGCCAGCAGTCCGGGGACATATGGCTACACCTTC; CDR3: CASSPGTYGYTF
V: TRBV6-5; size: many; J: TRBJ2-7; D: TRBD1; DNA: TGTGCCAGCAGAGCCGGGACAGTTAGCTCCTACGAGCAGTACTTC; CDR3: CASRAGTVSSYEQYF
V: TRBV5-6; size: many; J: TRBJ1-3; D: TRBD1; DNA: TGTGCCAGCAGCTTACAGGGGGAAGACATATATTTT; CDR3: CASSLQGEDIYF
V: TRBV19; size: many; J: TRBJ2-3; D: .; DNA: TGTGCCAGTAGTCGCTTATCTTATAGCACAGATACGCAGTATTTT; CDR3: CASSRLSYSTDTQYF
V: TRBV11-2; size: .; J: TRBJ2-5; D: TRBD2; DNA: TGTGCCAGCAGCTTAGGGAGGCTAGCGGGGACACAAGAGACCCAGTACTTC; CDR3: CASSLGRLAGTQETQYF
V: TRBV6-4; size: many; J: TRBJ2-1; D: .; DNA: TGTGCCAGCAGTGAGGTGGGGGGCGCAGCTCTAAACAATGAGCAGTTCTTC; CDR3: CASSEVGGAALNNEQFF
V: TRBV5-1; size: .; J: TRBJ2-3; D: TRBD1; DNA: TGCGCCAGCAGCTTGGGGGGCAGGGGGCAAACAGATACGCAGTATTTT; CDR3: CASSLGGRGQTDTQYF
V: TRBV20-1; size: .; J: TRBJ2-7; D: TRBD2; DNA: TGCAGTGCTAGAGGACTAGCGGGGGTGACCCTAAGCTCCTACGAGCAGTACTTC; CDR3: CSARGLAGVTLSSYEQYF
V: TRBV4-1; size: many; J: TRBJ1-3; D: .; DNA: TGCGCCAGCAGCCTGACAGGCCATAACACCATATATTTT; CDR3: CASSLTGHNTIYF
V: TRBV5-1; size: many; J: TRBJ2-3; D: TRBD1; DNA: TGCGCCAGCAGCCAGGGGACAGTGACTACAGATACGCAGTATTTT; CDR3: CASSQGTVTTDTQYF
V: TRBV27; size: many; J: TRBJ2-7; D: .; DNA: TGTGCCAGCAGTTTAGTCGCTTGGGACGAGCAGTACTTC; CDR3: CASSLVAWDEQYF
V: TRBV19; size: many; J: TRBJ2-3; D: TRBD2; DNA: TGTGCCAGTAGTACACAAGCGGGAGGGCGGGGAGATACGCAGTATTTT; CDR3: CASSTQAGGRGDTQYF
V: TRBV20-1; size: many; J: TRBJ1-5; D: .; DNA: TGCAGTGCTAGTACAGGTCCAAATCAGCCCCAGCATTTT; CDR3: CSASTGPNQPQHF
V: TRBV15; size: many; J: TRBJ2-3; D: .; DNA: TGTGCCACCAGCAGGTCGAGTGGAGATACGCAGTATTTT; CDR3: CATSRSSGDTQYF
V: TRBV2; size: few; J: TRBJ2-1; D: .; DNA: TGTGCCAGCAGTGAAGCGGGAAGGGGGGGGTTCTTC; CDR3: CASSEAGRGGFF
V: TRBV11-3; size: many; J: TRBJ2-1; D: .; DNA: TGTGCCAGCAGCTTTTTGGGGGCTGCGGGGGATGAGCAGTTCTTC; CDR3: CASSFLGAAGDEQFF
V: TRBV5-1; size: .; J: TRBJ1-4; D: TRBD1; DNA: TGCGCCAGCAGCCCGGACAGGGACACTAATGAAAAACTGTCTTTT; CDR3: CASSPDRDTNEKLSF
V: TRBV5-4; size: many; J: TRBJ2-7; D: .; DNA: TGTGCCAGCAGCTTGGTGACGGACTACGAGCAGTACTTC; CDR3: CASSLVTDYEQYF
V: TRBV12-3/TRBV12-4; size: many; J: TRBJ2-1; D: .; DNA: TGTGCCAGCAGTTCCCAAGCACACAATGAGCAGTTCTTC; CDR3: CASSSQAHNEQFF
V: TRBV4-2; size: many; J: TRBJ2-1; D: .; DNA: TGTGCCAGCAGCCAAGACGGGGCGTCCTACAATGAGCAGTTCTTC; CDR3: CASSQDGASYNEQFF
V: TRBV6-5; size: many; J: TRBJ2-7; D: TRBD1; DNA: TGTGCCAGCAGTTACCGGACAGGATACTACGAGCAGTACTTC; CDR3: CASSYRTGYYEQYF
V: TRBV4-2; size: many; J: TRBJ2-1; D: .; DNA: TGTGCCAGCAGCCAAGAACAGGGCGCCTACAATGAGCAGTTCTTC; CDR3: CASSQEQGAYNEQFF
V: TRBV5-6; size: many; J: TRBJ2-7; D: .; DNA: TGTGCCAGCAGCTACCGGGAGAGTAACGAGCAGTACTTC; CDR3: CASSYRESNEQYF
V: TRBV20-1; size: many; J: TRBJ2-7; D: TRBD2; DNA: TGCAGTGCTCCACTCTATTCTAGCGGGAGGGAGCAGTACTTC; CDR3: CSAPLYSSGREQYF
V: TRBV29-1; size: many; J: TRBJ2-1; D: .; DNA: TGCAGCGTTGAAGATCTTTGGGGGAACAATGAGCAGTTCTTC; CDR3: CSVEDLWGNNEQFF
V: TRBV6-1; size: many; J: TRBJ1-3; D: .; DNA: TGTGCCAGCGGAGGTTTGGTCGGCGGCGGAAACACCATATATTTT; CDR3: CASGGLVGGGNTIYF
V: TRBV5-5; size: many; J: TRBJ1-5; D: TRBD1; DNA: TGTGCCAGCAGTTTACGGACAGGGGGGGATCAGCCCCAGCATTTT; CDR3: CASSLRTGGDQPQHF
V: TRBV6-6; size: many; J: TRBJ1-2; D: .; DNA: TGTGCCAGCAGTTACTCCGGACAGAGTTCAGACGGCTACACCTTC; CDR3: CASSYSGQSSDGYTF
V: TRBV20-1; size: many; J: TRBJ2-5; D: .; DNA: TGCAGTGCTTGGGGAGGTTCGTTGGAGACCCAGTACTTC; CDR3: CSAWGGSLETQYF
V: TRBV27; size: many; J: TRBJ2-7; D: .; DNA: TGTGCCAGCAGGAGACTAGTTGGGTCCTACGAGCAGTACTTC; CDR3: CASRRLVGSYEQYF
V: TRBV5-4; size: many; J: TRBJ2-7; D: .; DNA: TGTGCCAGCAGTTACCCCGGCCAGAGTAACGAGCAGTACTTC; CDR3: CASSYPGQSNEQYF
V: TRBV7-3; size: many; J: TRBJ2-1; D: .; DNA: TGTGCCAGCAGCTTAAGGGGCGGTGAGCAGTTCTTC; CDR3: CASSLRGGEQFF
V: TRBV5-6; size: many; J: TRBJ1-4; D: TRBD1; DNA: TGTGCCAGCAGCTTACAGGGGAAAGGGGAAAAACTGTTTTTT; CDR3: CASSLQGKGEKLFF
V: TRBV7-9; size: many; J: TRBJ2-6; D: TRBD2; DNA: TGTGCCAGCAGCGGGCTAGCGGGAAGTGGGGCCAACGTCCTGACTTTC; CDR3: CASSGLAGSGANVLTF
V: TRBV13; size: many; J: TRBJ2-5; D: .; DNA: TGTGCCAGCAGCTCCAGTGGGACAACCGCAGGGACCCAGTACTTC; CDR3: CASSSSGTTAGTQYF
V: TRBV2; size: many; J: TRBJ2-1; D: .; DNA: TGTGCCAGCAGTGAGTTTAGAAACAATGAGCAGTTCTTC; CDR3: CASSEFRNNEQFF